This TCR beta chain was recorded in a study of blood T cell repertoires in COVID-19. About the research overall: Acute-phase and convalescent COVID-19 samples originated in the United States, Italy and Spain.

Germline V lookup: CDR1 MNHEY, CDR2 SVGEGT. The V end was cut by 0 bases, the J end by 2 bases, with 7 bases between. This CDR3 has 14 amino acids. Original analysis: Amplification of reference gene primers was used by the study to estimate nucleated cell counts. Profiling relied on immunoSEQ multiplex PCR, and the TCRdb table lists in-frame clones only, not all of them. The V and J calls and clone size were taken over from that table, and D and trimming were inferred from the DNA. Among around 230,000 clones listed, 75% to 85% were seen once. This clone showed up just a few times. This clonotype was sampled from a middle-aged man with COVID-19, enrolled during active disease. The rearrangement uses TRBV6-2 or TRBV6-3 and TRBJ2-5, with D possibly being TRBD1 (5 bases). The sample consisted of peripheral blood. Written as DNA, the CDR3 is TGTGCCAGCAGTTACTCGGGGCCTCAAGAGACCCAGTACTTC. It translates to CASSYSGPQETQYF.